This T cell receptor beta chain was identified during a study of long-term antiretroviral therapy in people with HIV (dated by TCRdb to 2021 to 2024). About the full investigation: The earliest samples were collected approximately a decade before the 2015 WHO recommendation for immediate ART, a period when ART was typically delayed until CD4 counts fell. About 35% of the 30 participants with HIV were female. No cross-contamination during QIAcube processing was shown when test extractions of a monoclonal T-cell line were performed alongside about 30 polyclonal samples. A total of fewer than 250 cryopreserved PBMC samples came from 30 or so adults with confirmed HIV infection and were collected serially over a mean of roughly 6 years (range 1-12). A retrospective serial study tested whether changes in peripheral blood TRB repertoire composition and diversity were associated with ART initiation and durable HIV suppression. Overall study outcomes, separate from this receptor: HIV repertoires had narrower CDR3 length ranges than controls, and the network structure suggested an antigen-experienced repertoire that shifted only slightly toward naive after ART. Inferences about post-ART repertoire changes are limited because no data were available on ART adherence, viral resistance or therapy changes. Because pre-ART samples had limited cell numbers, unsorted PBMC were profiled rather than sorted CD4+ and CD8+ T cells. Expanded TRB clones identified before ART initiation dominated the repertoire across all time points, though the dominance fluctuated and decreased in many PLHIV after ART. Starting ART was linked to a significant rise in TRB diversity, yet even with long-term ART the diversity remained significantly lower than in transplant donor controls. Because PBMC availability was limited, only the TCR beta chain was sequenced, with no alpha chain pairing. Samples dated from about 2003 to 2018, and the ART regimens used may be less effective than current ones.

Comments on this clone: Its target antigen remains unknown. Nothing much larger sits one base from this clone, and base qualities are not available.

The immunoSEQ hsTCRB v3.0 assay was used at survey level resolution to sequence the TRB variable region. TRB sequencing targeted a depth of about 40,000-50,000 T-cell genomes per sample. An Illumina MiSeq with a v3 150-cycle kit was used to sequence the pooled TRB libraries. The original methods were these. Analysis of repertoires was carried out in R inside a reproducible Nextflow workflow spanning QC, data transformation and analysis. LymphoSeq2, an R package for exploring AIRR-Seq data, was used to implement custom analyses. After excluding a handful of samples that yielded fewer than 5000 total TRB sequences, approximately 180 HIV repertoires remained for analysis. Among the roughly 180 retained HIV repertoires, 59 were collected before ART initiation and 120 to 130 after ART initiation. Each repertoire was downsampled to 5000 TRB nucleotide sequences, and summary statistics were averaged across 100 downsampling iterations. The analysis kept only TRB sequences whose CDR3 regions were at least seven amino acids long. A Shannon entropy-derived clonality score and the Gini coefficient were used to measure diversity. In the repertoire networks, any two of the top 5000 CDR3 amino acid sequences were connected whenever the two sequences differed by an edit distance of one. GLIPH2 predicted antigen specificity groups and MHC restriction for TRB CDR3 amino acid sequences. CDR3 amino acid sequences were matched against VDJdb and McPAS-TCR to flag known CMV, EBV, HIV or tissue antigen associations. Pre-ART, post-ART and control groups were compared with Wilcoxon signed-rank tests and Holm-Bonferroni correction. The source is immuneACCESS, and TCRdb retained only in-frame sequences with V and J called. Part of the clones is not carried over; for the studies checked, unresolved V genes explain less than half of this, and the remainder is unexplained. V and J calls and clone size are as listed in that table; D and trimming were resolved from the DNA. This sample holds tens of thousands of clones; around 84% were observed only once. The ten largest clones capture less than 5% of the sample.

V is reduced by 3 bases and J by 8 bases, leaving a spacing of 15 bases between them. CDR1 and CDR2 (SGHRS, YFSETQ) derive from the germline V gene. The CDR3 sequence holds 14 residues, the cysteine and phenylalanine included. The CDR3 DNA has 42 bases and is translated from base 1. To be included, a participant needed at least one PBMC sample from before ART initiation plus at least two post-ART samples. Every participant with HIV received treatment in the United States of America. Before DNA extraction, cryopreserved samples of about 1-11 million PBMC were thawed and then washed. At the time of the earliest PBMC sample, participants with HIV were aged between 23 and 54 years. Per participant, PBMC samples came from 1-4 timepoints prior to ART initiation and 2-8 timepoints following ART initiation, for a median of 7 samples. Serial HIV viral load, CD4+ T-cell count, ART history and demographic data were obtained for every participant. Using a Qiagen kit on a QIAcube, genomic DNA was extracted from unsorted PBMC, with samples processed in batches of 12.

This clonotype originated in a man aged 60 to 75 with HIV. The chain is made from TRBV5-1 and TRBJ2-1, with the D gene not confidently named. The sequencing here drew on unsorted PBMCs, taken 1.3 years after starting antiretroviral therapy. The DNA reads as follows: TGCGCCAGCAGCTCGGAACGACCCCGCGATGAGCAGTTCTTC. This sequence encodes CASSSERPRDEQFF.